The 5 T cell receptor beta chains reported below all come from one sample, sequenced in a study of cytomegalovirus exposure and HLA in healthy donors. Vbeta (60) and Jbeta (13) primers were used in the PCR. The data were produced by immunoSEQ multiplex PCR, yet TCRdb's version contains in-frame clones alone and is incomplete. Of over 65,000 clones in the sample, 75% are singletons; the top ten hold 7.8%. The sequenced material came from PBMCs. The receptors were gathered from a man in his 60s in good health and CMV-seropositive.

This rearrangement joins TRBV5-1 to TRBJ2-3, with 9 positions matching TRBD2. This CDR3 region has 15 residues. Germline CDR1 reads SGHRS; CDR2 reads YFSETQ. V was pared by 5 bases and J by 7 bases, with 11 bases of the junction left unmatched. CDR3 sequence: CASSTERGAANTQYF. The CDR3 DNA sequence: TGCGCCAGCAGTACAGAGCGGGGGGCCGCGAATACGCAGTATTTT.

V is TRBV6-5 and J is TRBJ2-7; 9 bases are a match to TRBD2. The junction had 7 bases not matched to a gene; V was cut back by 10 bases and J by 3 bases. Germline V gives CDR1 MNHEY, CDR2 SVGAGI. The CDR3 has 13 residues. CDR3 protein: CATQREALYEQYF. The DNA of the CDR3 is TGTGCCACCCAGCGGGAGGCACTCTACGAGCAGTACTTC.

The V call is TRBV2, the J call TRBJ2-7; TRBD1 agrees at 8 bases. CDR1 and CDR2 (germline): SNHLY, FYNNEI. The CDR3 sequence is 16 residues long. J lost 2 bases, V lost 7 bases, and 13 bases had no gene match. DNA of the CDR3: TGTGCCAGCAAAGGACAGGGAGCAGTTCGGGCCTACGAGCAGTACTTC. Residues: CASKGQGAVRAYEQYF.

This chain joins TRBV5-1 and TRBJ2-1; tentatively, D is TRBD2 (5 bases). V was clipped by 4 bases and J by 6 bases, with 11 bases between them. The CDR3 spans 13 residues. In germline, CDR1 is SGHRS, CDR2 YFSETQ. The CDR3 reads CASSHGVFNEQFF. The CDR3 nucleotides read TGCGCCAGCAGCCACGGGGTTTTCAATGAGCAGTTCTTC.

The rearrangement uses TRBV18 and TRBJ2-2, with D possibly being TRBD1 (6 bases). The CDR3 spans 15 residues. Germline-derived CDR1 and CDR2 are KGHSH and LQKENI. The V end lost 3 bases, the J end lost 0 bases, and 8 bases lay between the germline ends. The CDR3 loop reads CASSPGQTNTGELFF. The CDR3 DNA follows: TGTGCCAGCTCACCCGGACAGACGAACACCGGGGAGCTGTTTTTT.